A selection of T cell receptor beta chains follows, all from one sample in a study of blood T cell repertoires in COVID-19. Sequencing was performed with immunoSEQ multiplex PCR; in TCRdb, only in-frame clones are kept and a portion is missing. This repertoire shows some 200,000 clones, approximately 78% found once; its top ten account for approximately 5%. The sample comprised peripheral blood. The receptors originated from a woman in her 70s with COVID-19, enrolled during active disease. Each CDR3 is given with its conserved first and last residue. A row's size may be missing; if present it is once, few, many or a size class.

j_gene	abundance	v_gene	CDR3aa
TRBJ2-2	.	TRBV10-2	CASSRPLGLNTGELFF
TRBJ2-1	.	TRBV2	CASSSKRGDYNEQFF
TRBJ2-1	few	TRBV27	CASRYRQGTYNEQFF
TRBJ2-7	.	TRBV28	CASSPPGLGHEQYF
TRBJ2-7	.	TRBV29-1	CSVRDLLAYEQYF
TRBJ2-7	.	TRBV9	CASSVGVGQGGEQYF
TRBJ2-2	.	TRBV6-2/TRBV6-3	CASSYAGGTGELFF
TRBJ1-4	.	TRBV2	CASRPGQTNEKLFF
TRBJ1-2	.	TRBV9	CASSAYSEGYTF
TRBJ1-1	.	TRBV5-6	CASSYPTGNTEAFF
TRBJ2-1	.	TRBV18	CASSPGADSTNEQFF
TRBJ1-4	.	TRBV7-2	CASSLATGVSRREKLFF
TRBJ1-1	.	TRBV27	CASSPRQGRTEAFF
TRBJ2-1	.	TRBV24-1	CATDSGFYNEQFF
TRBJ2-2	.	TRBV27	CASRRGGSKTGELFF
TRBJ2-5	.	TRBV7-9	CASSLLTSSFQETQYF
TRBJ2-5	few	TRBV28	CASSDLDTNQETQYF
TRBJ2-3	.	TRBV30	CAWTDFDTQYF
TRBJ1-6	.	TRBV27	CASSLSWGGNSPLHF
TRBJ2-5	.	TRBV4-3	CASSQDPGTVETQYF
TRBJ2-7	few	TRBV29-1	CSVEGQGASEQYF
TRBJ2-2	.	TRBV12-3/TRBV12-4	CASSLSAGELFF
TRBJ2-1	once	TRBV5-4	CASSPSSTSGSYNEQFF
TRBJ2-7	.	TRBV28	CASSLIRGDTYEQYF
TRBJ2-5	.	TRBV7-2	CASSFQFSGWETQYF
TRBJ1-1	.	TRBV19	CASSIQGGNTEAFF
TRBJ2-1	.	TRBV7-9	CASRSTGNPYNEQFF
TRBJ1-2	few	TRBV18	CASSPSKDTLLPF
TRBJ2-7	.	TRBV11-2	CASSFRPGGPHYEQYF
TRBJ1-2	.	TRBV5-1	CASSTREGGAGYTF
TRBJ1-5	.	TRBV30	CAWRRSGNQPQHF
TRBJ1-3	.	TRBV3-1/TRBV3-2	CASSQSTGSGNTIYF
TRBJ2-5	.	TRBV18	CASSPRGQETQYF
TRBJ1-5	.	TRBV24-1	CATSARGQQPQHF
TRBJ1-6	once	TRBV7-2	CASSIGIDRLPKPLHF
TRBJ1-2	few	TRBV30	CALQSVGGYTF
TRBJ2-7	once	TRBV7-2	CASSSDRAGEQYF
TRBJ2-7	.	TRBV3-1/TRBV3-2	CASSQDVREQYF
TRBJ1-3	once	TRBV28	CASRTQPGQGSNTIYF
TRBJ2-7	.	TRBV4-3	CASSHSLTSGNKGQYF
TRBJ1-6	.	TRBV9	CASSAGQGPYNSPLHF
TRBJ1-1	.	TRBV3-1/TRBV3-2	CASTEGELNTEAFF
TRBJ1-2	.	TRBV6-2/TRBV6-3	CASSYPGQLIYGYTF
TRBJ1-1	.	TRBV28	CASSRGGTGTEAFF
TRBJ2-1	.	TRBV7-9	CASSLGWRYNEQFF
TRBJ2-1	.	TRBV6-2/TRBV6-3	CASSYPTSGHNEQFF
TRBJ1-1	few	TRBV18	CASRGLMNTEAFF